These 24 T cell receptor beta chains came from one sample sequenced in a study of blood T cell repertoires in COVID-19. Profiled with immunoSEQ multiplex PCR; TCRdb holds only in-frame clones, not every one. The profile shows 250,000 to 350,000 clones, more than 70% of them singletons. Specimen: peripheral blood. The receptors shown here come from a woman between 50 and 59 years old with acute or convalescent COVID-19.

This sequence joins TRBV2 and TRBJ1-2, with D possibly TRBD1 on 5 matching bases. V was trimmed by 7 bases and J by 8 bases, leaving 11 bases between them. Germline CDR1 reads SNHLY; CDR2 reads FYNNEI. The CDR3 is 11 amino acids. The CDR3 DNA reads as TGTGCCAGCATGAGGGACTTCGGCTACACCTTC. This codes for CASMRDFGYTF.

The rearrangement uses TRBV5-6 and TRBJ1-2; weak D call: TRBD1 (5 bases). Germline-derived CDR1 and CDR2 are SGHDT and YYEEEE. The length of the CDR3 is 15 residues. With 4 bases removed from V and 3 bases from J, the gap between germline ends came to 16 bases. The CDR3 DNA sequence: TGTGCCAGCAGCCAAGACGCGGGGCCTTACTATGGCTACACCTTC. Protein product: CASSQDAGPYYGYTF.

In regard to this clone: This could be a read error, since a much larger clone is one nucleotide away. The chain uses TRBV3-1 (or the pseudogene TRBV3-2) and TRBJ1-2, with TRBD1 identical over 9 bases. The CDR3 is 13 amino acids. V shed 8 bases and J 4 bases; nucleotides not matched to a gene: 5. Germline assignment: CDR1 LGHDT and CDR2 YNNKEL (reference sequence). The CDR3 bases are TGTGCCAGCCGCGGGACAGGGCTCTATGGCTACACCTTC. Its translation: CASRGTGLYGYTF.

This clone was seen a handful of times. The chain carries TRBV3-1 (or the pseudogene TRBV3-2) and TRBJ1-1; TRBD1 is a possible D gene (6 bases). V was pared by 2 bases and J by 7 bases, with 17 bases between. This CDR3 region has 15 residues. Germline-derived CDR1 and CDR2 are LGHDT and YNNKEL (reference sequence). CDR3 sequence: CASSQYWTVSNEAFF. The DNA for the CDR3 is TGTGCCAGCAGCCAATACTGGACAGTATCTAATGAAGCTTTCTTT.

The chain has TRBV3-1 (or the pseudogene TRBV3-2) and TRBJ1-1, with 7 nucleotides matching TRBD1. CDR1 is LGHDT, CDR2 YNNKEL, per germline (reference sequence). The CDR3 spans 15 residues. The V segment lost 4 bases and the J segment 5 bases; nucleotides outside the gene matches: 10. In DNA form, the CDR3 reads TGTGCCAGCAGCCTTCTACAGGGGCTAGGGACTGAAGCTTTCTTT. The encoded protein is CASSLLQGLGTEAFF.

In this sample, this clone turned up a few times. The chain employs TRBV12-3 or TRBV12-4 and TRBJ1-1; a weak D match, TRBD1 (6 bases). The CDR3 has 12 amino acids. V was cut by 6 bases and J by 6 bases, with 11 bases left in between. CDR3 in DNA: TGTGCCAGCAGAGGAGGACAGCCTGAAGCTTTCTTT. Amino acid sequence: CASRGGQPEAFF.

This chain's CDR3 is CASGSTTTNEKLFF. CDR3 sequence (DNA): TGTGCTAGTGGTTCCACAACAACTAATGAAAAACTGTTTTTT. This sequence joins TRBV12-5 and TRBJ1-4; D not certain. Germline V gives CDR1 LGHNT, CDR2 FRNRAP. This CDR3 is 14 amino acids long. With 4 bases removed from V and 0 bases from J, the gap between germline ends came to 6 bases.

CDR3 bases: TGTGCCAGTAGTACCTACGCGGCTCAGCCCCAGCATTTT. Translated: CASSTYAAQPQHF. The V gene is TRBV19, the J gene TRBJ1-5; D unclear. V was cut by 4 bases and J by 6 bases, with 10 bases left in between. CDR1 and CDR2 from the germline V gene are LNHDA and SQIVND (reference sequence). The CDR3 runs 13 residues. Full variable domain (rest looked up from reference TRBV19 and TRBJ1-5): DGGITQSPKYLFRKEGQNVTLSCEQNLNHDAMYWYRQDPGQGLRLIYYSQIVNDFQKGDIAEGYSVSREKKESFPLTVTSAQKNPTAFYLCASSTYAAQPQHFGDGTRLSIL.

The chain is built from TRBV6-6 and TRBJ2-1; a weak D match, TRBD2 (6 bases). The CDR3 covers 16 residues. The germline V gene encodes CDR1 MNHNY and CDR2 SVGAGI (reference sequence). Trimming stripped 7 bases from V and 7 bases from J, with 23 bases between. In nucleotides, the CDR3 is TGTGCCAGCATTCCCATGGGGGTAGCGGAAACAAATGAGCAGTTCTTC. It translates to CASIPMGVAETNEQFF.

The CDR3 loop reads CASSSGQRGDTEAFF. Written as DNA, the CDR3 is TGTGCCAGCAGCTCGGGACAGCGCGGGGACACTGAAGCTTTCTTT. The chain is built from TRBV5-5 and TRBJ1-1; TRBD1 matches 7 bases. The CDR3 runs 15 residues. CDR1 and CDR2 from the germline V gene are SGHKS and YYEKEE (reference sequence). J lost 3 bases, V lost 3 bases, and 8 bases had no gene match. The complete variable domain, with remaining parts taken from reference TRBV5-5 and TRBJ1-1, reads DAGVTQSPTHLIKTRGQQVTLRCSPISGHKSVSWYQQVLGQGPQFIFQYYEKEERGRGNFPDRFSARQFPNYSSELNVNALLLGDSALYLCASSSGQRGDTEAFFGQGTRLTVV.

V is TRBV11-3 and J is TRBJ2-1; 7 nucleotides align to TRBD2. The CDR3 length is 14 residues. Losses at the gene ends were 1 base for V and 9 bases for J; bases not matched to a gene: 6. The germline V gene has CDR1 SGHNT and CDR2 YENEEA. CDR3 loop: CASSLVGLEGEQFF. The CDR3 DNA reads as TGTGCCAGCAGCTTAGTAGGACTAGAAGGTGAGCAGTTCTTC.

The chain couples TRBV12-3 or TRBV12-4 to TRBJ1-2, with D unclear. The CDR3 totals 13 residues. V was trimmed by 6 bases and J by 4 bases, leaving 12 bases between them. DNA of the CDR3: TGTGCCAGCAGCCCACAGAGCACCTATGGCTACACCTTC. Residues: CASSPQSTYGYTF.

The CDR3 region is CASSLWGQDNNEQFF. CDR3 DNA: TGCGCCAGCAGCTTGTGGGGACAAGATAACAATGAGCAGTTCTTC. The rearrangement uses TRBV5-1 and TRBJ2-1; possible D gene TRBD1, 6 bases. The CDR3 sequence is 15 residues long. Germline loops: CDR1 SGHRS, CDR2 YFSETQ. The V gene lost 1 base and the J gene lost 5 bases, with 13 bases spanning the gap.

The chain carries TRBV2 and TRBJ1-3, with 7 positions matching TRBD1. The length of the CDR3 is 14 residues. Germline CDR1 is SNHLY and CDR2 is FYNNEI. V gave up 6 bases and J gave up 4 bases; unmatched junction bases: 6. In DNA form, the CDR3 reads TGTGCCAGCAGGGCCACAGGGGACGGAAACACCATATATTTT. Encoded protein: CASRATGDGNTIYF. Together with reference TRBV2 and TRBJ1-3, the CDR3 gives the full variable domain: EPEVTQTPSHQVTQMGQEVILRCVPISNHLYFYWYRQILGQKVEFLVSFYNNEISEKSEIFDDQFSVERPDGSNFTLKIRSTKLEDSAMYFCASRATGDGNTIYFGEGSWLTVV.

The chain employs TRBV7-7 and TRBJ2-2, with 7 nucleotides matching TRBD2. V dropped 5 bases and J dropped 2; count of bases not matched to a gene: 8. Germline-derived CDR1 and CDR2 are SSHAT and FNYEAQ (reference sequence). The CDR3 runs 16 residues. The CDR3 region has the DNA TGTGCCAGCAGCCCGACCCCGGGGGGAAACACCGGGGAGCTGTTTTTT. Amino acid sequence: CASSPTPGGNTGELFF.

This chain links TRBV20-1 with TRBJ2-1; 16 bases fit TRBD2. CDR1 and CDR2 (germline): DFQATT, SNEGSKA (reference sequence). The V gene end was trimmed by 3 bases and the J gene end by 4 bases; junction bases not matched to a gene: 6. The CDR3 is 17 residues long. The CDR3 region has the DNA TGCAGTGCTAGTCCGGGACTAGCGGGAGGGGCTTACAATGAGCAGTTCTTC. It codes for CSASPGLAGGAYNEQFF.

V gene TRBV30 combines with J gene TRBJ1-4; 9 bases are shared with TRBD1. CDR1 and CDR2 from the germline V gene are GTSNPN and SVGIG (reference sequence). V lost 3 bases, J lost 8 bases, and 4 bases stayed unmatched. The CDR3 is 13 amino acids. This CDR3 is CAWRTGGHEKLFF. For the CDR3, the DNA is TGTGCCTGGAGGACAGGGGGTCACGAAAAACTGTTTTTT. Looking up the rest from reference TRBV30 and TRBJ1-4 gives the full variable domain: SQTIHQWPATLVQPVGSPLSLECTVEGTSNPNLYWYRQAAGRGLQLLFYSVGIGQISSEVPQNLSASRPQDRQFILSSKKLLLSDSGFYLCAWRTGGHEKLFFGSGTQLSVL.

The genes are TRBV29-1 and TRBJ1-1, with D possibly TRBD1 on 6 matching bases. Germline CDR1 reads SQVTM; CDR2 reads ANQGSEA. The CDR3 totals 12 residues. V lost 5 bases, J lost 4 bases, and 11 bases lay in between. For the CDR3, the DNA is TGCAGCGTTACAGGGCAGGGCACTGAAGCTTTCTTT. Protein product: CSVTGQGTEAFF.

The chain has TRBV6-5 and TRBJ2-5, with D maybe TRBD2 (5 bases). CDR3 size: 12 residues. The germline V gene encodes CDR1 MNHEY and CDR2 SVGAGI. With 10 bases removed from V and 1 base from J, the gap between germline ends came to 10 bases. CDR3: CATEGFQETQYF. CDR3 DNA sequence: TGTGCCACAGAGGGTTTCCAAGAGACCCAGTACTTC.

DNA for the CDR3: TGTGCCAGCAGCTCGGACAGGGTATCAGTCGAGCAGTACTTC. Protein product: CASSSDRVSVEQYF. The chain joins TRBV5-4 to TRBJ2-7; 8 nucleotides align to TRBD1. J gave up 6 bases and V 3 bases, and 8 bases lay outside the gene matches. The CDR3 contains 14 residues. Germline V lookup: CDR1 SGHNT, CDR2 YYREEE (reference sequence).

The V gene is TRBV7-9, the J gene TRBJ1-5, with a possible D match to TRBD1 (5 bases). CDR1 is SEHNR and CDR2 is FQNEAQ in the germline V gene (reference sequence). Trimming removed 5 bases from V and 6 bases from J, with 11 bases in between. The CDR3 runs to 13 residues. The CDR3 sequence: CASSPGEGQPQHF. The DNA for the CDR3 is TGTGCCAGCAGCCCGGGGGAAGGTCAGCCCCAGCATTTT. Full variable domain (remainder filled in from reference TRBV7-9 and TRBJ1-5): DTGVSQNPRHKITKRGQNVTFRCDPISEHNRLYWYRQTLGQGPEFLTYFQNEAQLEKSRLLSDRFSAERPKGSFSTLEIQRTEQGDSAMYLCASSPGEGQPQHFGDGTRLSIL.

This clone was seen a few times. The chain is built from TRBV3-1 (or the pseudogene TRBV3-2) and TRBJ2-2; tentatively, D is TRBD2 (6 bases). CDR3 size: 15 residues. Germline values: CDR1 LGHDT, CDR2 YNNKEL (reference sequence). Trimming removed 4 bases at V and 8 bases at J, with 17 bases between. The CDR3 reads CASSLLRDGAGELFF. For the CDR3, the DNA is TGTGCCAGCAGCCTCCTGCGGGACGGGGCGGGGGAGCTGTTTTTT.

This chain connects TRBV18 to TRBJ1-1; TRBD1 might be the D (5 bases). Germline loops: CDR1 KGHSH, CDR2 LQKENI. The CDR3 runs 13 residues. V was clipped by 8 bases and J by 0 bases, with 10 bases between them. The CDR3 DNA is TGTGCCAGCGAAGACAGTATGAACACTGAAGCTTTCTTT. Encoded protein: CASEDSMNTEAFF.

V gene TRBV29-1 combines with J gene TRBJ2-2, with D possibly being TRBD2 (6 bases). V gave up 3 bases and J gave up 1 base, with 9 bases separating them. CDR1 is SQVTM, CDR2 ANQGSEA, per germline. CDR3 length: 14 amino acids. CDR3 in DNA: TGCAGCGTTGATTACGGGAGGAACACCGGGGAGCTGTTTTTT. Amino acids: CSVDYGRNTGELFF.